The entry below gives a single TCR beta chain sequence along with its context. What it binds is unknown. These data originate in a study of T cell responses to AZD1222 COVID-19 vaccine. About the study: Second-dose intervals of approximately 4 or approximately 12 weeks were pooled.

Clones were sequenced by immunoSEQ multiplex PCR, and TCRdb holds only the in-frame ones, with some missing. The sample has about 110,000 clones; almost 90% are singletons. Germline V CDR1 and CDR2: SNHLY, FYNNEI. V gave up 6 bases and J gave up 3 bases; unmatched junction bases: 7. CDR3 length: 15 residues. The study, taken as a whole, reports: Repertoires in all cases were sampled only once the peak T cell response had passed.

Sequencing used peripheral blood, obtained on day 0 of AZD1222 vaccination. The sequence derives from an adult in good health. The genes are TRBV2 and TRBJ1-2; 10 nucleotides align to TRBD1. DNA for the CDR3: TGTGCCAGCAGCGCTAGACAGGGGGCGGACTATGGCTACACCTTC. It codes for CASSARQGADYGYTF.